The entry below gives a single T cell receptor beta chain sequence along with its context. No antigen is known for it. In germline, CDR1 is MDHEN, CDR2 SYDVKM. This CDR3 is 20 amino acids long. V lost 5 bases to trimming and J lost 0 bases; unmatched junction nucleotides: 20. Described treatment: roughly 11-day PBMC culture with coronavirus spike peptide pools or control peptides (ViraFEST assay). These CD4+ T cells came from an unexposed donor, sampled before the COVID-19 pandemic (2011-2018). These data are taken from a study of vaccination and CD4 T cells after COVID-19. Cultured CD4+ T-cell DNA underwent Oncomine TCR Beta short-read sequencing. Researchers extracted genomic DNA from CD4+ T cells that had been cultured. TCRdb called the PCR reads again in MiXCR, with one record for every CDR3 protein. The sample lists approximately 9,600 distinct CDR3 sequences, around 41% occurring once.

Sequenced: CD4+ T cells from blood, cultured in vitro. The rearrangement links TRBV28 to TRBJ2-3, with 7 nucleotides matching TRBD1. The TCR sequence derives from a human donor in good health. Written as DNA, the CDR3 is TGTGCCAGCAGTACTACATTCACCGGACAGGAAGTTCCTAGCACAGATACGCAGTATTTT. Its translation is CASSTTFTGQEVPSTDTQYF.